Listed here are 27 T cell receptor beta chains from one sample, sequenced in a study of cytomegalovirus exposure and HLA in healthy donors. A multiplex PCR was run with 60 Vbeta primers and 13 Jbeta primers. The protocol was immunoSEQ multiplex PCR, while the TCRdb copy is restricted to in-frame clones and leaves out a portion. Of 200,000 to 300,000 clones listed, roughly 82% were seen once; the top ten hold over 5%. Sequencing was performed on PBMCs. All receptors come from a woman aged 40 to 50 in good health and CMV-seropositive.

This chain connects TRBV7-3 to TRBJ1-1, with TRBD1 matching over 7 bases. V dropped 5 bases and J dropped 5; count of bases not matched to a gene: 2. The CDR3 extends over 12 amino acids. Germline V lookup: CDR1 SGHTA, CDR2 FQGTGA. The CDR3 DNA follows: TGTGCCAGCAGCCAACAGGGGACTGAAGCTTTCTTT. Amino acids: CASSQQGTEAFF.

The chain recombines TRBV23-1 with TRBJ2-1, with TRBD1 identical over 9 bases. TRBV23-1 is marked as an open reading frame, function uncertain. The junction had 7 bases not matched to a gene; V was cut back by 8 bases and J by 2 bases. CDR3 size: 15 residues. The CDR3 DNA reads TGCGCCAGCGACAGGGGGAGGGACACCTACAATGAGCAGTTCTTC. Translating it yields CASDRGRDTYNEQFF.

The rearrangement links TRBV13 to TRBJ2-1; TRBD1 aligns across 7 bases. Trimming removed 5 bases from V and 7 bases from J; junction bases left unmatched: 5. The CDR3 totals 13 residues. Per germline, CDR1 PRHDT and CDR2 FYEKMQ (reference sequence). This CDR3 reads CASSAGTENEQFF. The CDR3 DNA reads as TGTGCCAGCAGCGCCGGGACAGAGAATGAGCAGTTCTTC. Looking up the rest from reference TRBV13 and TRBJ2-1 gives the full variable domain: AAGVIQSPRHLIKEKRETATLKCYPIPRHDTVYWYQQGPGQDPQFLISFYEKMQSDKGSIPDRFSAQQFSDYHSELNMSSLELGDSALYFCASSAGTENEQFFGPGTRLTVL.

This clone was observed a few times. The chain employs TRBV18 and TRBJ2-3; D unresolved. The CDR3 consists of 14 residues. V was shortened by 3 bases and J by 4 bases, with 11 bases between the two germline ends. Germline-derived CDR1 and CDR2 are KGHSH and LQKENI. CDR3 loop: CASSPTGDPDTQYF. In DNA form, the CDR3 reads TGTGCCAGCTCACCGACGGGTGATCCAGATACGCAGTATTTT.

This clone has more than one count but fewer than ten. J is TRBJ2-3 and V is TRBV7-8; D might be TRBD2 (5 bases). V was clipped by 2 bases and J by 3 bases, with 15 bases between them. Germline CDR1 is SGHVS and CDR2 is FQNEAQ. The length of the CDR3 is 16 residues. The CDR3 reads CASSLLSGSGTDTQYF. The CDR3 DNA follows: TGTGCCAGCAGCTTATTATCGGGATCGGGGACAGATACGCAGTATTTT.

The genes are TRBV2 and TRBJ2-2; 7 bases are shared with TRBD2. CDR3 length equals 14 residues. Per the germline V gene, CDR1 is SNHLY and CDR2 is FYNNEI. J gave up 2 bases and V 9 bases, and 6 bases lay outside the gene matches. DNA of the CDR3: TGTGCCAGTTCGGGGGGTCCAAACACCGGGGAGCTGTTTTTT. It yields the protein CASSGGPNTGELFF.

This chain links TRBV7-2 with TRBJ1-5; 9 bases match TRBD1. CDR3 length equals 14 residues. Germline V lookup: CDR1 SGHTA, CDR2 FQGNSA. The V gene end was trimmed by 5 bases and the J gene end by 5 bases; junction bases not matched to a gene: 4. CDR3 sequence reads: CASSIRTGDQPQHF. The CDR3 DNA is TGTGCCAGCAGCATCCGGACAGGGGATCAGCCCCAGCATTTT. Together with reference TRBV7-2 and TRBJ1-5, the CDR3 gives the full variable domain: GAGVSQSPSNKVTEKGKDVELRCDPISGHTALYWYRQSLGQGLEFLIYFQGNSAPDKSGLPSDRFSAERTGGSVSTLTIQRTQQEDSAVYLCASSIRTGDQPQHFGDGTRLSIL.

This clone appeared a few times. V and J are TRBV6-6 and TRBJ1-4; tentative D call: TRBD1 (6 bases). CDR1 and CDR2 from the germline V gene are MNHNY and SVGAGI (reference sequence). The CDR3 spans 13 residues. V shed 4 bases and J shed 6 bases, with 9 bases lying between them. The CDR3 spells CASSFRQDEKLFF. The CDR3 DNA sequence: TGTGCCAGCAGTTTCAGACAGGATGAAAAACTGTTTTTT.

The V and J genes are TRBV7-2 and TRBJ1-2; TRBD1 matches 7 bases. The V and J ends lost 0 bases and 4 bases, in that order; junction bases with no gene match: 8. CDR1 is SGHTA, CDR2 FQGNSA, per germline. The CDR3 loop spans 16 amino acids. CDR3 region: CASSLAAGTAFYGYTF. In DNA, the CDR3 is TGTGCCAGCAGCTTAGCTGCAGGGACAGCCTTCTATGGCTACACCTTC.

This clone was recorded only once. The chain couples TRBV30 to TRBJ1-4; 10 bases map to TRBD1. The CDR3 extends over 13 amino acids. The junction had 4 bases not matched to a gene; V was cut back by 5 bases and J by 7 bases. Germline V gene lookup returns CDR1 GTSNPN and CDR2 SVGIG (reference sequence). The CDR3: CAWARDRGEKLFF. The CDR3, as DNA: TGTGCCTGGGCCCGGGACAGGGGTGAAAAACTGTTTTTT.

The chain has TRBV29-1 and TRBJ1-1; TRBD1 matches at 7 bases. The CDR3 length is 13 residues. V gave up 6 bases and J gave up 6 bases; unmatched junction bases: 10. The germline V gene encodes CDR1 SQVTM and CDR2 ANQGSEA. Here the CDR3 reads CSVASGTASEAFF. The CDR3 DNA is TGCAGCGTCGCATCCGGGACAGCCTCTGAAGCTTTCTTT.

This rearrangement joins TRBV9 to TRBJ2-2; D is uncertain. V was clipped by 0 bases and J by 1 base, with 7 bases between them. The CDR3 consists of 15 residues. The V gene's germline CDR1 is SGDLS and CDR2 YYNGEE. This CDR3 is CASSVVAVNTGELFF. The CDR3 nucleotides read TGTGCCAGCAGCGTAGTTGCGGTGAACACCGGGGAGCTGTTTTTT.

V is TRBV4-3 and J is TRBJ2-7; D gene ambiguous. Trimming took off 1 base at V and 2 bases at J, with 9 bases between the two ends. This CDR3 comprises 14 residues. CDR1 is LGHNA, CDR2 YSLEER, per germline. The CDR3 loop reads CASSQGAFAYEQYF. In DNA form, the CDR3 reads TGCGCCAGCAGCCAAGGAGCCTTTGCCTACGAGCAGTACTTC.

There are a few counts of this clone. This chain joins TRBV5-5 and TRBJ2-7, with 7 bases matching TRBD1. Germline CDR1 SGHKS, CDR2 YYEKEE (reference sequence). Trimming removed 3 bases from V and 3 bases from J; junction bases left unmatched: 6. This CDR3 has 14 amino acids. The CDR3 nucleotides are TGTGCCAGCAGCTCACCTAGACAGGGCTACGAGCAGTACTTC. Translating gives CASSSPRQGYEQYF.

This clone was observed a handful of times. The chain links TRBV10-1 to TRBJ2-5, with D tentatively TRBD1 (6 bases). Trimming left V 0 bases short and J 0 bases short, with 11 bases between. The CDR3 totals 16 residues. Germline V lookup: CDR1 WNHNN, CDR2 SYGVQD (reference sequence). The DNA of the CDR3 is TGCGCCAGCAGTGAGTCGAAAGCAGGGGACCAAGAGACCCAGTACTTC. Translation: CASSESKAGDQETQYF.

The CDR3 loop reads CASSATKFEQFF. CDR3 bases: TGCGCCAGCAGTGCTACTAAATTTGAGCAGTTCTTC. This chain connects TRBV10-2 to TRBJ2-1, with no clear D. The CDR3 loop spans 12 amino acids. The germline V and J ends were trimmed by 4 bases and 9 bases, with 10 bases remaining between them. Germline assignment: CDR1 WSHSY and CDR2 SAAADI.

CDR3 DNA: TGCAGCGCCGCCGGGGTTTCCTACGAGCAGTACTTC. Its translation is CSAAGVSYEQYF. The chain combines TRBV29-1 with TRBJ2-7; possibly TRBD2 for D (5 bases). CDR1 and CDR2 from the germline V gene are SQVTM and ANQGSEA. Between the trimmed V and J ends, which lost 7 bases and 1 base, there was a span of 11 bases. The CDR3 is made up of 12 amino acids.

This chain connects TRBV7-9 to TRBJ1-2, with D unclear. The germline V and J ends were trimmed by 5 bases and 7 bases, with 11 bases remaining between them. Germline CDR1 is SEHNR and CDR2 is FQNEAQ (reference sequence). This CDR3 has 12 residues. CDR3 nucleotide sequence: TGTGCCAGCAGCGCAAGTCCAGGTGGCTACACCTTC. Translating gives CASSASPGGYTF. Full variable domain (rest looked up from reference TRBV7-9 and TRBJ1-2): DTGVSQNPRHKITKRGQNVTFRCDPISEHNRLYWYRQTLGQGPEFLTYFQNEAQLEKSRLLSDRFSAERPKGSFSTLEIQRTEQGDSAMYLCASSASPGGYTFGSGTRLTVV.

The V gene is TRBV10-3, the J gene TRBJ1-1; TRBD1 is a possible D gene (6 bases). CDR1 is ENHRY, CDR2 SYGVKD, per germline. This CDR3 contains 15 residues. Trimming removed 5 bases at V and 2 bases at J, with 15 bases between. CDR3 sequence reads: CAISSGGRGNTEAFF. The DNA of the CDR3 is TGTGCCATCAGTTCGGGGGGGCGCGGTAACACTGAAGCTTTCTTT.

The CDR3 loop reads CASSYSGQFADTQYF. CDR3 coding DNA: TGTGCCAGCAGTTATTCGGGACAATTCGCAGATACGCAGTATTTT. The chain carries TRBV6-5 and TRBJ2-3; a weak D match, TRBD1 (6 bases). Germline-derived CDR1 and CDR2 are MNHEY and SVGAGI. The CDR3 runs 15 residues. V was pared by 3 bases and J by 4 bases, with 14 bases between.

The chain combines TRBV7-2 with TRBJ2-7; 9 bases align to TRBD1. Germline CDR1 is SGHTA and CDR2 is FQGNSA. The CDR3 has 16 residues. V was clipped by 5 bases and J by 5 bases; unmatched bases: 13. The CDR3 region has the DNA TGTGCCAGCAGCCCGTACGGGACAGGGAGGCGCCACGAGCAGTACTTC. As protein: CASSPYGTGRRHEQYF.

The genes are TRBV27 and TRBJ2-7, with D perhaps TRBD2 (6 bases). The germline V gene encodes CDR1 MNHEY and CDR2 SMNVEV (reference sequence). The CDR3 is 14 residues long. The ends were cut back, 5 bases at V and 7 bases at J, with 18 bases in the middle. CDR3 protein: CASSHRRLDSEQYF. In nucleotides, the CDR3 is TGTGCCAGCAGTCACCGCCGACTAGACTCTGAGCAGTACTTC.

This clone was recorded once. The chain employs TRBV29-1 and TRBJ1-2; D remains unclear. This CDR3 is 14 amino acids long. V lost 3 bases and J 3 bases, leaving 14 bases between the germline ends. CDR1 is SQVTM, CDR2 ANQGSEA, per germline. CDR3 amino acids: CSVEAGGGDYGYTF. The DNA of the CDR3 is TGCAGCGTTGAGGCGGGTGGCGGGGACTATGGCTACACCTTC. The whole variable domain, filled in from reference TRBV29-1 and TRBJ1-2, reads SAVISQKPSRDICQRGTSLTIQCQVDSQVTMMFWYRQQPGQSLTLIATANQGSEATYESGFVIDKFPISRPNLTFSTLTVSNMSPEDSSIYLCSVEAGGGDYGYTFGSGTRLTVV.

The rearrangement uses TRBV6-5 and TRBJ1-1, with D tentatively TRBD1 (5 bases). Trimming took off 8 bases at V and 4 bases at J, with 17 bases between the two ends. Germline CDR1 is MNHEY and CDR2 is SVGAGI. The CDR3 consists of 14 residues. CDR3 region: CASRREGSPTEAFF. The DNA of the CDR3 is TGTGCCAGCCGTAGGGAGGGGAGCCCCACTGAAGCTTTCTTT.

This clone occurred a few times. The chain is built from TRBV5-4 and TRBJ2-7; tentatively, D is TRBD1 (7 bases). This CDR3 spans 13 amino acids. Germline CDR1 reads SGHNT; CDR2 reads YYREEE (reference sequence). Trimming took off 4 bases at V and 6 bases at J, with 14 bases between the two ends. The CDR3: CASSVNRGGEQYF. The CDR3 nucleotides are TGTGCCAGCAGCGTGAACAGGGGAGGCGAGCAGTACTTC. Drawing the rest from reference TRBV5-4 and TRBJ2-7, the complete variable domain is ETGVTQSPTHLIKTRGQQVTLRCSSQSGHNTVSWYQQALGQGPQFIFQYYREEENGRGNFPPRFSGLQFPNYSSELNVNALELDDSALYLCASSVNRGGEQYFGPGTRLTVT.

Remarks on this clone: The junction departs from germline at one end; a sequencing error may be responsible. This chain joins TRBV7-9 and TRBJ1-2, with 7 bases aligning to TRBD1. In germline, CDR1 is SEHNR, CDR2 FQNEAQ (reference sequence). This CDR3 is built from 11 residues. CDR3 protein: CSSSSGDSSNF. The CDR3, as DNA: TGTTCCAGCAGCTCCGGGGACAGCTCAAACTTC.

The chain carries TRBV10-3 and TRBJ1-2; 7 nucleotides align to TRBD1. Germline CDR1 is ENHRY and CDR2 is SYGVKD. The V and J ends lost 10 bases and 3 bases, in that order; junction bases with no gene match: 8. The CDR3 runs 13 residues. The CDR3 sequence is CATKDTGDYGYTF. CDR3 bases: TGTGCCACCAAAGATACAGGGGACTATGGCTACACCTTC.